These 14 T cell receptor beta chains were sequenced from one sample in a study of Graves' ophthalmopathy and Graves' hyperthyroidism. For repertoire sequencing, the TCR beta CDR3 regions were amplified from RNA transcripts. After a first-round RT-PCR with HTBI primers, a second-round multiplex PCR was run. TCRdb reprocessed the multiplex PCR reads via MiXCR and lists one record per CDR3 protein. The repertoire holds about 700,000 distinct CDR3 sequences, with approximately 40% as singletons. The material sequenced was peripheral blood. Source of these receptors: an adult man with Graves' ophthalmopathy.

The chain has TRBV25-1 and TRBJ2-2; 10 bases map to TRBD1. Germline CDR1 is MGHDK and CDR2 is SYGVNS. J gave up 0 bases and V 7 bases, and 2 bases lay outside the gene matches. The CDR3 totals 15 residues. The CDR3 here is CASTGTGANTGELFF. Here the CDR3 DNA reads TGTGCCAGCACCGGGACAGGGGCGAACACCGGGGAGCTGTTTTTT.

This clonotype was picked up many times. The chain combines TRBV20-1 with TRBJ1-2, with 7 bases that match TRBD1. CDR1 DFQATT and CDR2 SNEGSKA come from the germline V gene (reference sequence). This CDR3 has 13 residues. J gave up 1 base and V 6 bases, and 5 bases lay outside the gene matches. The CDR3 loop is CSAFGTDNYGYTF. CDR3 DNA sequence: TGCAGTGCGTTCGGGACAGATAACTATGGCTACACCTTC.

The chain recombines TRBV25-1 with TRBJ2-7, with 7 bases aligning to TRBD1. The CDR3 totals 14 residues. Germline V CDR1 and CDR2: MGHDK, SYGVNS. V lost 4 bases to trimming and J lost 3 bases; unmatched junction nucleotides: 6. CDR3 loop: CASSVMTGFYEQYF. The CDR3 nucleotides read TGTGCCAGCAGTGTAATGACAGGGTTCTACGAGCAGTACTTC.

This clonotype was recorded a few times. The chain has TRBV11-2 and TRBJ2-2, with unresolved D. Between the trimmed V and J ends, which lost 1 base and 5 bases, there was a span of 8 bases. Per germline, CDR1 SGHAT and CDR2 FQNNGV. The CDR3 contains 14 residues. The CDR3 loop is CASSLGPVTGELFF. CDR3 DNA: TGTGCCAGCAGCTTAGGTCCCGTGACCGGGGAGCTGTTTTTT.

The CDR3 loop reads CASSLHREGGYTF. In DNA, the CDR3 is TGTGCCAGCAGTTTACACAGGGAGGGCGGCTACACCTTC. V and J are TRBV12-3 or TRBV12-4 and TRBJ1-2; possible D gene TRBD1, 6 bases. V was cut by 2 bases and J by 8 bases, with 12 bases left in between. The CDR3 consists of 13 residues.

The rearrangement joins TRBV6-5 to TRBJ1-4, with D unclear. The germline V gene encodes CDR1 MNHEY and CDR2 SVGAGI. This CDR3 spans 12 amino acids. Trimming took off 8 bases at V and 7 bases at J, with 11 bases between the two ends. The CDR3 DNA sequence: TGTGCCAGCGCGGTCATGGGTGAAAAACTGTTTTTT. This gives the protein CASAVMGEKLFF.

The chain uses TRBV5-5 and TRBJ2-7; the D gene is possibly TRBD1 (6 bases). CDR1 and CDR2 from the germline V gene are SGHKS and YYEKEE (reference sequence). The CDR3 loop spans 19 amino acids. V was cut by 4 bases and J by 2 bases, with 28 bases left in between. The CDR3 loop reads CASSPKTTGYRAIAYEQYF. The CDR3 DNA sequence: TGTGCCAGCAGCCCAAAAACCACTGGGTACAGGGCGATTGCCTACGAGCAGTACTTC.

Only one count was recorded for this clonotype. The junction and the germline gene differ at one end; a read error may be behind it. The genes are TRBV29-1 and TRBJ2-7; weak D call: TRBD2 (6 bases). This CDR3 spans 14 amino acids. Germline V gene sequence: CDR1 SQVTM, CDR2 ANQGSEA. CDR3 coding DNA: TGCAGCGTTGTCCTTAGTCAGTTGGGCGGGGAGCTGTACTTC. It codes for CSVVLSQLGGELYF.

The table lists this clonotype with a few counts. The V and J genes are TRBV20-1 and TRBJ1-2, with D perhaps TRBD1 (5 bases). V lost 0 bases and J lost 8, with 13 bases in between. The CDR3 extends over 13 amino acids. The V gene's germline CDR1 is DFQATT and CDR2 SNEGSKA (reference sequence). The CDR3 is CSARDVGRDGYTF. DNA for the CDR3: TGCAGTGCTAGAGATGTAGGCAGGGACGGCTACACCTTC.

This clonotype was seen more than once but under ten times. The V call is TRBV19, the J call TRBJ2-5; D may be TRBD1 (6 bases). Trimming cost V 5 bases and J 3 bases, with 10 bases left between them. The CDR3 covers 13 residues. From germline, CDR1 is LNHDA and CDR2 SQIVND (reference sequence). As DNA, the CDR3 is TGTGCCAGTAGTGTAAGGACAGAAGAGACCCAGTACTTC. Translated, it gives CASSVRTEETQYF.

This clonotype was counted ten times or more. An end of the junction differs from the germline gene, which may be a read error. The chain employs TRBV20-1 and TRBJ1-6; TRBD1 aligns across 7 bases. CDR1 is DFQATT and CDR2 is SNEGSKA in the germline V gene (reference sequence). The CDR3 is 13 amino acids. The CDR3 here is CSAGEGGGSPLHF. The CDR3 region has the DNA TGCAGTGCTGGAGAAGGGGGCGGTTCACCCCTCCACTTT.

CDR3 coding DNA: TGTGCCAGCAGTTTGTTTGCCCAAGAGACCCAGTACTTC. Its translation is CASSLFAQETQYF. The chain has TRBV12-3 or TRBV12-4 and TRBJ2-5; D is undetermined. With 3 bases removed from V and 1 base from J, the gap between germline ends came to 6 bases. The CDR3 consists of 13 residues.

This clonotype was seen a handful of times. The rearrangement links TRBV4-3 to TRBJ1-3; D might be TRBD1 (6 bases). CDR1 LGHNA and CDR2 YSLEER come from the germline V gene. With 3 bases removed from V and 2 bases from J, the gap between germline ends came to 14 bases. The CDR3 length is 16 residues. CDR3 DNA sequence: TGCGCCAGCAGCCACCCGACAGGTGACCCTGGAAACACCATATATTTT. This encodes CASSHPTGDPGNTIYF.

The chain is built from TRBV19 and TRBJ1-5; D is uncertain. Germline values: CDR1 LNHDA, CDR2 SQIVND (reference sequence). Trimming shortened V by 2 bases and J by 6 bases, and 11 bases separated the two germline ends. CDR3 length equals 14 residues. The CDR3 sequence: CASSILRESQPQHF. Written as DNA, the CDR3 is TGTGCCAGTAGTATATTGAGGGAAAGTCAGCCCCAGCATTTT.